One and the same sample provided the 14 T cell receptor beta chains below, sequenced in a study of T cell responses to AZD1222 COVID-19 vaccine. Data came from immunoSEQ multiplex PCR; TCRdb stores just in-frame clones and leaves some out. The data show approximately 140,000 clones, roughly 94% seen once. The specimen comprised peripheral blood, sampled on day 0 of AZD1222 vaccination. The receptor source for this set is an adult in good health.

This chain joins TRBV24-1 and TRBJ2-2; TRBD1 matches 11 bases. With V trimmed by 7 bases and J by 4 bases, 1 base remained unmatched. The CDR3 runs 14 residues. Germline-derived CDR1 and CDR2 are KGHDR and SFDVKD. Here the CDR3 reads CATRGQGATGELFF. CDR3 nucleotides: TGTGCCACCAGAGGACAGGGGGCCACCGGGGAGCTGTTTTTT.

The J gene is TRBJ1-1, the V gene TRBV7-9; 10 nucleotides align to TRBD1. CDR3 length: 12 residues. V lost 7 bases to trimming and J lost 13 bases; unmatched junction nucleotides: 9. Germline V gene sequence: CDR1 SEHNR, CDR2 FQNEAQ (reference sequence). In DNA, the CDR3 is TGTGCCAGCACCCGGGACAGGGGAGATGGTTTCTTT. It yields the protein CASTRDRGDGFF.

The chain uses TRBV29-1 and TRBJ2-2; D is perhaps TRBD2 (6 bases). V lost 7 bases and J lost 0, with 18 bases in between. CDR3 length: 16 residues. Germline lookup yields CDR1 SQVTM and CDR2 ANQGSEA. The chain's CDR3 is CSARTPGLTNTGELFF. In nucleotides, the CDR3 is TGCAGCGCGCGGACCCCGGGACTCACGAACACCGGGGAGCTGTTTTTT.

The chain carries TRBV7-6 and TRBJ2-3, with D possibly called TRBD1 or TRBD2 (5 bases each). V dropped 5 bases and J dropped 2 bases, with 14 bases sitting between them. Germline V lookup: CDR1 SGHVS, CDR2 FNYEAQ. This CDR3 has 15 residues. Here the CDR3 reads CASSPASGTTDTQYF. The CDR3 bases are TGTGCCAGCAGCCCAGCGTCCGGGACCACAGATACGCAGTATTTT.

V gene TRBV10-3 combines with J gene TRBJ1-2; no definite D call. The CDR3 covers 14 residues. V lost 5 bases and J lost 6, with 16 bases in between. Germline CDR1 ENHRY, CDR2 SYGVKD. The chain's CDR3 is CAISKGREANGYTF. The CDR3 coding sequence is TGTGCCATCAGTAAGGGAAGGGAAGCTAATGGCTACACCTTC.

The J gene is TRBJ1-5, the V gene TRBV19, with no clear D. CDR3 length: 13 amino acids. From germline, CDR1 is LNHDA and CDR2 SQIVND (reference sequence). Trimming cost V 2 bases and J 6 bases, with 8 bases left between them. This CDR3 is CASSIREIQPQHF. CDR3 nucleotide sequence: TGTGCCAGTAGTATAAGGGAGATTCAGCCCCAGCATTTT. The complete variable domain, with remaining parts taken from reference TRBV19 and TRBJ1-5, reads DGGITQSPKYLFRKEGQNVTLSCEQNLNHDAMYWYRQDPGQGLRLIYYSQIVNDFQKGDIAEGYSVSREKKESFPLTVTSAQKNPTAFYLCASSIREIQPQHFGDGTRLSIL.

The gene calls are TRBV27 and TRBJ1-2; D gene uncertain. This CDR3 is 14 amino acids long. Between the trimmed V and J ends, which lost 4 bases and 4 bases, there was a span of 13 bases. From germline, CDR1 is MNHEY and CDR2 SMNVEV (reference sequence). The CDR3 protein is CASSSFLSGYGYTF. CDR3 nucleotide sequence: TGTGCCAGCAGTTCCTTCCTTTCGGGCTATGGCTACACCTTC.

This chain uses TRBV5-6 with TRBJ2-7; a possible D gene is TRBD1 (7 bases). The CDR3 is 14 residues long. V was cut by 3 bases and J by 2 bases, with 12 bases left in between. Germline V CDR1 and CDR2: SGHDT, YYEEEE. The CDR3 region has the DNA TGTGCCAGCAGCTGGAGGGACAGCCCCTACGAGCAGTACGTC. Protein: CASSWRDSPYEQYV.

V and J are TRBV19 and TRBJ1-4, with TRBD1 matching 7 bases. Germline V gene lookup returns CDR1 LNHDA and CDR2 SQIVND (reference sequence). This CDR3 is built from 16 residues. The junction had 10 bases not matched to a gene; V was cut back by 4 bases and J by 5 bases. CDR3 residues: CASSTNRRGANEKLFF. CDR3 nucleotide sequence: TGTGCCAGTAGTACTAACCGCAGGGGGGCCAATGAAAAACTGTTTTTT.

Written as DNA, the CDR3 is TGCGCCAGCAGCCTTCCTTTATCCCACGATTACACAGATACGCAGTATTTT. Encoded protein: CASSLPLSHDYTDTQYF. The chain carries TRBV5-1 and TRBJ2-3; D call uncertain. The germline V gene has CDR1 SGHRS and CDR2 YFSETQ. V was cut by 4 bases and J by 2 bases, with 20 bases left in between. The CDR3 consists of 17 residues.

This clone was recorded once. The J gene is TRBJ2-2, the V gene TRBV11-2; D is undetermined. V was trimmed by 2 bases and J by 6 bases, leaving 7 bases between them. Germline V gives CDR1 SGHAT, CDR2 FQNNGV. CDR3 length equals 13 residues. CDR3 sequence reads: CASSLSPPGELFF. Written as DNA, the CDR3 is TGTGCCAGCAGCTTAAGTCCCCCCGGGGAGCTGTTTTTT.

The CDR3 coding sequence is TGTGCCAGCAGTCACGACGGGGTTAATGAAAAACTGTTTTTT. Translation gives CASSHDGVNEKLFF. The V call is TRBV6-2 or TRBV6-3, the J call TRBJ1-4; D call uncertain. V was shortened by 5 bases and J by 4 bases, with 11 bases between the two germline ends. This CDR3 region has 14 residues. Germline V gene sequence: CDR1 MNHEY, CDR2 SVGEGT.

The chain uses TRBV18 and TRBJ2-1, with 12 bases identical to TRBD2. The J segment lost 8 bases and the V segment lost 11 bases, leaving 7 bases of the junction unmatched. The CDR3 has 13 amino acids. Germline V CDR1 and CDR2: KGHSH, LQKENI. Written as DNA, the CDR3 is TGTGCCGGGGAGACTAGCGGGAGCGATGAGCAGTTCTTC. This translates into CAGETSGSDEQFF.

The rearrangement uses TRBV28 and TRBJ2-5, with D maybe TRBD2 (6 bases). This CDR3 region has 13 residues. CDR1 and CDR2 (germline): MDHEN, SYDVKM. Trimming pared 1 base from V and 5 bases from J, leaving 8 bases between. The CDR3: CASSLSSAETQYF. The CDR3 nucleotides read TGTGCCAGCAGTTTATCTAGCGCGGAGACCCAGTACTTC.